These T cell receptor beta chains were read from a single sample in a study of OX40 agonist ivuxolimab in advanced cancers. The method was immunoSEQ multiplex PCR; TCRdb's version includes in-frame clones alone and lacks a portion of them. The data hold about 50,000 clones, with roughly 88% observed a single time. This specimen was CD4+ or CD8+ T cells sorted from blood, taken in a trial of the OX40 agonist ivuxolimab. These receptors were taken from an adult with an advanced solid tumor such as melanoma, head and neck, liver or kidney cancer. The CDR3 runs from the conserved cysteine through the conserved F or W. A D gene is named only where the DNA matches it firmly. Only part of the rows carry a size: once, few, many, or a class if the clone is expanded.

-	-	TRBV18	TRBJ1-1	TGTGCCAGCTCACCAATCCGGCTCACGACTGAAGCTTTCTTT	CASSPIRLTTEAFF
-	-	TRBV27	TRBJ1-1	TGTGCCAGCAGTTTAGGGGTTCACACTGAAGCTTTCTTT	CASSLGVHTEAFF
-	few	TRBV19	TRBJ1-2	TGTGCCACCAACAGCGGGTGGGGCTATGGCTACACCTTC	CATNSGWGYGYTF
-	-	TRBV6-5	TRBJ1-1	TGTGCCAGCAGTCCAGTGGCTGAAGCTTTCTTT	CASSPVAEAFF
TRBD1	-	TRBV5-6	TRBJ2-7	TGTGCCAGCAGCGCGGGGGACAGGGGAGGCTACGAGCAGTACTTC	CASSAGDRGGYEQYF
TRBD2	-	TRBV5-1	TRBJ2-1	TGCGCCAGCAGCCTGGCGGGACTAGCGCACCTGAATAGTGAGCAGTTCTTC	CASSLAGLAHLNSEQFF
-	-	TRBV2	TRBJ2-1	TGTGCCAGCAGTGACCAGACCAATGAGCAGTTCTTC	CASSDQTNEQFF
-	-	TRBV6-5	TRBJ2-5	TGTGCCAGCAGTCCTGTGGGGGAGACCCAGTACTTC	CASSPVGETQYF
-	-	TRBV21-1	TRBJ2-7	TGTGCCAGCACTACCTCCCGGGCCCTCGAGCAGTACTTC	CASTTSRALEQYF
TRBD1	-	TRBV2	TRBJ2-4	TGTGCCAGCAGTGGGGACAGCAAAAACATTCAGTACTTC	CASSGDSKNIQYF
-	-	TRBV7-3	TRBJ2-3	TGTGCCAGCAGCTCAAGCACAGATACGCAGTATTTT	CASSSSTDTQYF
TRBD1	-	TRBV4-2	TRBJ2-7	TGTGCCAGCAGCCAAGCCCAGGGGGCGAGGTACGAGCAGTACTTC	CASSQAQGARYEQYF
-	few	TRBV10-2	TRBJ2-7	TGCGCCAGCAGTGAGGCGGGATACGAGCAGTACTTC	CASSEAGYEQYF
-	-	TRBV6-1	TRBJ1-1	TGTGCCAGCAGTAACGAGGGGAGGACTGAAGCTTTCTTT	CASSNEGRTEAFF
-	-	TRBV2	TRBJ2-1	TGTGCCAGCGTGGCGGGAGAGCAGTTCTTC	CASVAGEQFF
-	-	TRBV7-9	TRBJ2-5	TGTGCCAGCAGCTTAGCGCCTTGGGAGACCCAGTACTTC	CASSLAPWETQYF
-	-	TRBV14	TRBJ2-1	TGTGCCAGCAGCCAAGTGACAGGATACAATGAGCAGTTCTTC	CASSQVTGYNEQFF
-	-	TRBV7-2	TRBJ2-7	TGTGCCAGCAGCTTAAATACAAACTCCCTCTACGAGCAGTACTTC	CASSLNTNSLYEQYF
-	once	TRBV5-6	TRBJ2-7	TGTGCCAGCAGCTTGGACGGGACTGGCGAGCAGTACTTC	CASSLDGTGEQYF
-	-	TRBV5-1	TRBJ2-5	TGCGCCAGCAGCTTTTTTACGTGGTACCAAGAGACCCAGTACTTC	CASSFFTWYQETQYF
-	-	TRBV29-1	TRBJ2-7	TGCAGCGTTGGCGTCTCCTACGAGCAGTACTTC	CSVGVSYEQYF
TRBD2	once	TRBV19	TRBJ2-1	TGTGCCAGTAGTATAGATCTTAGCGGGAGAAACTACAATGAGCAGTTCTTC	CASSIDLSGRNYNEQFF
TRBD1	once	TRBV9	TRBJ1-1	TGTGCCAGCAGCGCACAGGGGAAGAACACTGAAGCTTTCTTT	CASSAQGKNTEAFF
-	-	TRBV5-4	TRBJ2-7	TGTGCCAGCAGCGTCCGCGGCAATCAGGGGAGGGTGAGTGAGCAGTACTTC	CASSVRGNQGRVSEQYF
TRBD1	-	TRBV5-4	TRBJ2-7	TGTGCCAGCAGGTACGGGACAGGGTCCTACGAGCAGTACTTC	CASRYGTGSYEQYF
-	-	TRBV2	TRBJ2-2	TGTGCCAGCAGTGAAGTCCAGGTGGGCACCGGGGAGCTGTTTTTT	CASSEVQVGTGELFF
TRBD2	-	TRBV4-2	TRBJ2-3	TGTGCCAGCAGCCAAGAGCCTAGCGGGGTGACAGATACGCAGTATTTT	CASSQEPSGVTDTQYF
-	few	TRBV29-1	TRBJ1-1	TGCAGCGCCCGACAGGCGATGAACACTGAAGCTTTCTTT	CSARQAMNTEAFF
TRBD2	-	TRBV5-4	TRBJ2-2	TGTGCCAGCAGCTCGGGGACTAGCGGGGCTCCCGGGGAGCTGTTTTTT	CASSSGTSGAPGELFF
TRBD1	-	TRBV7-2	TRBJ1-1	TGTGCCAGCAGAAAGGGACAGTTGAACACTGAAGCTTTCTTT	CASRKGQLNTEAFF
-	-	TRBV5-4	TRBJ2-1	TGTGCCAGCAGCTTGGGGTGGGGCTCCTACAATGAGCAGTTCTTC	CASSLGWGSYNEQFF
TRBD2	-	TRBV30	TRBJ2-7	TGTGCCTGGAGTGTACGGACTAGCGGGAGGGCCGAGCAGTACTTC	CAWSVRTSGRAEQYF
-	-	TRBV27	TRBJ2-7	TGTGCCAGCCGCCCGGGACTCCTCTCCTACGAGCAGTACTTC	CASRPGLLSYEQYF
-	-	TRBV2	TRBJ2-7	TGTGCCAGCAGTGCCCTGACAGCCGCCTACGAGCAGTACTTC	CASSALTAAYEQYF
TRBD1	-	TRBV4-1	TRBJ2-2	TGCGCCAGCAGCTACAAGGAGGCTCGGACAGGGGGGACCGGGGAGCTGTTTTTT	CASSYKEARTGGTGELFF
-	-	TRBV5-8	TRBJ2-3	TGTGCCAGCAGCTTTCGAGGGAACGCAGATACGCAGTATTTT	CASSFRGNADTQYF
TRBD2	-	TRBV19	TRBJ2-2	TGTGCCAGCTGCGGACTAGTAGGATTCGGGGAGCTGTTTTTT	CASCGLVGFGELFF
-	-	TRBV21-1	TRBJ1-1	TGTGCCAGCAGCAAAGTGGGGTCTGAAGCTTTCTTT	CASSKVGSEAFF
-	-	TRBV9	TRBJ2-7	TGTGCCAGCAGCGCGTGGGCCGGCGAGCAGTACTTC	CASSAWAGEQYF
-	few	TRBV28	TRBJ2-7	TGTGCCAGCAGTTTAGCGGGGGCCCGGGGAAAGCAGTACTTC	CASSLAGARGKQYF
-	-	TRBV2	TRBJ2-5	TGTGCCAGCAGTGAGGAAGAGACCCAGTACTTC	CASSEEETQYF
-	-	TRBV27	TRBJ2-7	TGTGCCAGCTCCCCTAGGGGGAGGGAGGTAGAGCAGTACTTC	CASSPRGREVEQYF